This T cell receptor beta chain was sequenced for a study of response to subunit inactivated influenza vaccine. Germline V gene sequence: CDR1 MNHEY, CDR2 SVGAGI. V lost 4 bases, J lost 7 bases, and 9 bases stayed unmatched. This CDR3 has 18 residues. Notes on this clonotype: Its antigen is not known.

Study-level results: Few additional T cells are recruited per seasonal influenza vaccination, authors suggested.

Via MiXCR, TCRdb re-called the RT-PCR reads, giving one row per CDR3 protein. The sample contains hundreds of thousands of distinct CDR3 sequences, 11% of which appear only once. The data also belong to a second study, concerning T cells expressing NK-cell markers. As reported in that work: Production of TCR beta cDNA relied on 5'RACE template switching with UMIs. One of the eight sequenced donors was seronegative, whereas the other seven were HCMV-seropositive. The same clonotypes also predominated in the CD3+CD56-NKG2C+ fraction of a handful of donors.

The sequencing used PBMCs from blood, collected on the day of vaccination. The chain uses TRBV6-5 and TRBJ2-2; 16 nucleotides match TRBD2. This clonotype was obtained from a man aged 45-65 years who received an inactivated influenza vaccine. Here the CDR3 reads CASSSGTSGRAQHGELFF. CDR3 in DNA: TGTGCCAGCAGTTCCGGGACTAGCGGGAGGGCCCAGCACGGGGAGCTGTTTTTT.